The rows below give T cell receptor beta chains drawn from one sample of a study of blood T cell repertoires in COVID-19. The data were produced by immunoSEQ multiplex PCR, yet TCRdb's version contains in-frame clones alone and is incomplete. The sample shows some 240,000 clones, around 86% of them seen only once. What was sequenced was peripheral blood. These receptors originate from a woman aged 55-70 years with active or convalescent COVID-19. CDR3s include the opening cysteine and the closing phenylalanine or tryptophan. The D gene is left open where the match is weak. Size values are once, few and many counts, or a class for expanded clones, and some rows have none.

V gene,clone size,J gene,D gene,CDR3 DNA,CDR3 protein
TRBV6-1,-,TRBJ1-6,-,TGTGCCAGCAGTGCGAAGGGGGAGGGGCCTTATTCACCCCTCCACTTT,CASSAKGEGPYSPLHF
TRBV5-6,few,TRBJ2-3,TRBD2,TGTGCCAGCAGTCAGCGGGGTTACACAGATACGCAGTATTTT,CASSQRGYTDTQYF
TRBV2,-,TRBJ2-3,TRBD1,TGTGCCAGCAGTGAAGCGACAGGGGCCTACACAGATACGCAGTATTTT,CASSEATGAYTDTQYF
TRBV7-2,once,TRBJ2-7,-,TGTGCCAGCAGCTTAGCGGCAGGGGCGTCCTACGAGCAGTACTTC,CASSLAAGASYEQYF
TRBV3-1/TRBV3-2,once,TRBJ1-2,TRBD1,TGTGCCAGCAGCCAAGATGGGGCAGGGGGAGACTATGGCTACACCTTC,CASSQDGAGGDYGYTF
TRBV21-1,-,TRBJ1-1,-,TGTGCCAGCAGCAAGGGGGGGCAGCGGAGGGCGGACACTGAAGCTTTCTTT,CASSKGGQRRADTEAFF
TRBV7-2,few,TRBJ2-3,-,TGTGCCAGCAGCTCCGACAAAGGGGTCACAACGCAGTATTTT,CASSSDKGVTTQYF
TRBV24-1,-,TRBJ2-5,TRBD2,TGTGCCACCAGTGACGGACTAGCGGGGGGGCAAGAGACCCAGTACTTC,CATSDGLAGGQETQYF
TRBV4-3,-,TRBJ1-6,TRBD1,TGCGCCAGCAGCCAACTGACAGGGACCTCTAATTCACCCCTCCACTTT,CASSQLTGTSNSPLHF
TRBV29-1,-,TRBJ1-1,-,TGCAGCGTTCTCCCTGTGGACTTCTCTGGGAACACTGAAGCTTTCTTT,CSVLPVDFSGNTEAFF
TRBV9,-,TRBJ1-1,TRBD1,TGTGCCAGCAGCGTTGGAGGGACAGCGGGAGCCTTAGAAGCTTTCTTT,CASSVGGTAGALEAFF
TRBV14,-,TRBJ1-4,-,TGTGCCAGCAGCCGACAGACAACTAATGAAAAACTGTTTTTT,CASSRQTTNEKLFF
TRBV5-1,-,TRBJ2-2,-,TGCGCCAGCAGGGCTAGCGAGCACGGGGAGCTGTTTTTT,CASRASEHGELFF
TRBV20-1,-,TRBJ2-7,-,TGCAGTGCTAGTCGCAGGGACTACGAGCAGTACTTC,CSASRRDYEQYF
TRBV27,-,TRBJ2-7,TRBD1,TGTGCCAGCAGTTTGGGGGACAGGCCCTACGAGCAGTACTTC,CASSLGDRPYEQYF
TRBV2,-,TRBJ2-1,TRBD2,TGTGCCAGCAGTGATATCGGGACTAGCGGGGGGAAGGAGCAGTTCTTC,CASSDIGTSGGKEQFF
TRBV27,once,TRBJ1-2,-,TGTGCCAGCAGTCTGACAGGTCTCAATAACTATGGCTACACCTTC,CASSLTGLNNYGYTF
TRBV19,-,TRBJ2-2,TRBD1,TGTGCCAGTAGTATAGGTCGGACAGGGACCGGGGAGCTGTTTTTT,CASSIGRTGTGELFF
TRBV18,-,TRBJ2-3,-,TGTGCCAGCTCATACGACAGGCCCACAGATACGCAGTATTTT,CASSYDRPTDTQYF
TRBV9,-,TRBJ2-1,TRBD2,TGTGCCAGCAGCGTCACTAGCGGGGGGTTCGGTGAGCAGTTCTTC,CASSVTSGGFGEQFF
TRBV30,-,TRBJ1-2,-,TGTGCCTGGAGCCCAGGGTTCTCCTATGGCTACACCTTC,CAWSPGFSYGYTF
TRBV7-9,-,TRBJ2-1,TRBD2,TGTGCCAGCAGCTTATTGATGGGCGGGGGGATGAATGAGCAGTTCTTC,CASSLLMGGGMNEQFF
TRBV7-2,-,TRBJ2-5,-,TGTGCCAGCAGCTTAGCGGGCGTTCGGGAGACCCAGTACTTC,CASSLAGVRETQYF
TRBV10-3,-,TRBJ2-5,-,TGTGCCTCCCGGCCGCCCCCGGGAGAGACCCAGTACTTC,CASRPPPGETQYF
TRBV7-9,-,TRBJ1-6,-,TGTGCCAGCACCTCGGGGGGTCGGAATTCACCCCTCCACTTT,CASTSGGRNSPLHF